This TCR beta chain was captured in a study of CD8+ T cells in alopecia areata. After isolation, RNA underwent reverse transcription to generate cDNA as the sequencing template. Sequencing used immunoSEQ multiplex PCR; TCRdb keeps in-frame clones, though not all of them. Of more than 90,000 clones listed, roughly 58% are singletons. This clone was picked up a small number of times. V shed 6 bases and J 9 bases; nucleotides not matched to a gene: 6. CDR3 size: 14 residues. Germline-derived CDR1 and CDR2 are MGHDK and SYGVNS. Indicated treatment: oral pan-JAK inhibitor, 5-10 mg twice daily. The rearrangement uses TRBV25-1 and TRBJ1-6, with 9 nucleotides matching TRBD1. This sequence originates from a human donor with alopecia areata. The sequenced sample was CD8+ T cells sorted from blood, obtained at week 4, from a patient treated with tofacitinib. The CDR3 loop is CASRVDRGFSPLHF. CDR3 nucleotides: TGTGCCAGCAGGGTAGACAGGGGGTTTTCACCCCTCCACTTT.